These 28 T cell receptor beta chains came from one sample sequenced in a study of CD8 T cells in Susac syndrome. Reverse transcription of about 0.5 to 1 ug RNA was carried out with random hexamers. Each CDR3 protein is one row after TCRdb ran MiXCR on the immunoSEQ multiplex PCR reads. Here the sample spans about 280,000 distinct CDR3 sequences, around 83% being singletons. Sequences were obtained from CD8+ T cells from PBMCs. These receptors were collected from a human donor with multiple sclerosis.

On this clonotype: At one of its ends the junction is not consistent with the germline gene, which may arise from a read error. CDR3 sequence: CASCLAGGDNEQFF. The CDR3 nucleotides read TGTGCCAGCTGTTTGGCGGGAGGTGACAATGAGCAGTTCTTC. The chain recombines TRBV27 with TRBJ2-1, with 8 bases matching TRBD2. The germline V gene has CDR1 MNHEY and CDR2 SMNVEV (reference sequence). The CDR3 consists of 14 residues.

The J gene is TRBJ1-3, the V gene TRBV27; TRBD1 might be the D (5 bases). Germline loops: CDR1 MNHEY, CDR2 SMNVEV (reference sequence). The V gene lost 8 bases and the J gene lost 0 bases, with 26 bases spanning the gap. This CDR3 region has 19 residues. CDR3 protein: CASGKTGPIEGNSGNTIYF. In DNA form, the CDR3 reads TGTGCCAGCGGAAAAACGGGACCTATCGAGGGGAACTCTGGAAACACCATATATTTT.

A word on this clonotype: A junction end diverges from the germline sequence, so it may reflect a read error. The gene calls are TRBV15 and TRBJ2-1, with 7 bases identical to TRBD2. The length of the CDR3 is 13 residues. CDR1 is LNHNV and CDR2 is YYDKDF in the germline V gene (reference sequence). The CDR3 DNA sequence: TGTGCCGCCAGCGGGGTTTTATTCAATGAGCAGTTCTTC. Translation gives CAASGVLFNEQFF.

This chain uses TRBV7-3 with TRBJ2-1, with 14 bases matching TRBD2. The V gene end was trimmed by 2 bases and the J gene end by 11 bases; junction bases not matched to a gene: 2. This CDR3 region has 14 residues. Germline values: CDR1 SGHTA, CDR2 FQGTGA. The CDR3 DNA is TGTGCCAGCAGCTTAGGACTAGCGGGAGGTCAGCAGTTCTTC. This sequence encodes CASSLGLAGGQQFF.

The chain employs TRBV20-1 and TRBJ2-1; 13 bases are a match to TRBD2. The CDR3 sequence is 14 residues long. Trimming at V came to 6 bases and at J to 10 bases, leaving 9 bases not matched to a gene. The germline gives CDR1 DFQATT, CDR2 SNEGSKA (reference sequence). CDR3 coding DNA: TGCAGTGCGAAGCCGGGACTAGCGGGGTTCGAGCAGTTCTTC. It specifies CSAKPGLAGFEQFF.

V gene TRBV11-2 combines with J gene TRBJ2-5, with 7 bases identical to TRBD2. Per germline, CDR1 SGHAT and CDR2 FQNNGV. The CDR3 totals 16 residues. Trimming at V came to 5 bases and at J to 5 bases, leaving 14 bases not matched to a gene. CDR3 bases: TGTGCCAGCAGCCCGACCCTAGGGGAGGGCCGTGAGACCCAGTACTTC. Translated: CASSPTLGEGRETQYF.

The chain links TRBV28 to TRBJ2-5; tentative D call: TRBD2 (6 bases). V lost 3 bases to trimming and J lost 4 bases, with 12 bases between them. The CDR3 covers 14 residues. The germline CDR1 and CDR2 sequences are MDHEN and SYDVKM. CDR3 sequence: CASSLWRGPETQYF. CDR3 sequence (DNA): TGTGCCAGCAGTTTGTGGCGGGGTCCAGAGACCCAGTACTTC.

V usage is TRBV29-1 and J usage is TRBJ2-7; 8 bases match TRBD1. With 1 base clipped from V and 6 bases from J, the junction kept 5 bases outside the gene matches. CDR3 size: 13 residues. Germline V gene data show CDR1 as SQVTM and CDR2 as ANQGSEA. The CDR3 spells CSVEGDRWTEQYF. CDR3 DNA sequence: TGCAGCGTTGAAGGGGACAGGTGGACCGAGCAGTACTTC.

The chain recombines TRBV5-1 with TRBJ2-1; unclear D gene. With 3 bases removed from V and 5 bases from J, the gap between germline ends came to 12 bases. The CDR3 contains 14 residues. The germline V gene encodes CDR1 SGHRS and CDR2 YFSETQ. The CDR3 DNA reads TGCGCCAGCAGCTCCTCCGGACGTAACAATGAGCAGTTCTTC. Its translation is CASSSSGRNNEQFF.

The gene calls are TRBV7-9 and TRBJ1-1; D may be TRBD1 (5 bases). Germline CDR1 SEHNR, CDR2 FQNEAQ (reference sequence). Trimming left V 3 bases short and J 4 bases short, with 12 bases between. The CDR3 runs to 14 residues. The CDR3, as DNA: TGTGCCAGCAGCTTTTCGGGGCGGGGCACTGAAGCTTTCTTT. Translating it yields CASSFSGRGTEAFF.

A few counts support this clonotype. This chain uses TRBV12-3 or TRBV12-4 with TRBJ2-3; TRBD2 is a possible D gene (6 bases). CDR3 length equals 14 residues. V was clipped by 2 bases and J by 0 bases, with 6 bases between them. CDR3: CASSLLASTDTQYF. The CDR3 DNA sequence: TGTGCCAGCAGTTTACTAGCGAGCACAGATACGCAGTATTTT.

The sample holds one count of this clonotype. The chain's CDR3 is CSARVAGGNEQFF. The CDR3 region has the DNA TGCAGTGCTAGAGTGGCGGGGGGTAATGAGCAGTTCTTC. This rearrangement joins TRBV20-1 to TRBJ2-1; TRBD2 matches 8 bases. V lost 1 base to trimming and J lost 7 bases; unmatched junction nucleotides: 3. The CDR3 contains 13 residues. Germline V CDR1 and CDR2: DFQATT, SNEGSKA (reference sequence).

The chain joins TRBV2 to TRBJ2-1, with TRBD2 identical over 10 bases. Germline CDR1 SNHLY, CDR2 FYNNEI. V shed 6 bases, J shed 12 bases, and the junction held 11 bases outside the gene matches. This CDR3 is built from 14 residues. CDR3 sequence reads: CASSSLAGVGRQFF. The CDR3 nucleotides are TGTGCCAGCAGCTCCCTAGCGGGAGTCGGTAGGCAGTTCTTC. The variable domain in full, completed from reference TRBV2 and TRBJ2-1, reads EPEVTQTPSHQVTQMGQEVILRCVPISNHLYFYWYRQILGQKVEFLVSFYNNEISEKSEIFDDQFSVERPDGSNFTLKIRSTKLEDSAMYFCASSSLAGVGRQFFGPGTRLTVL.

Of note for this clonotype: At one of its ends the junction is not consistent with the germline gene, which may arise from a read error. This rearrangement joins TRBV7-9 to TRBJ1-5; D is unresolved. Germline CDR1 is SEHNR and CDR2 is FQNEAQ (reference sequence). The CDR3 covers 14 residues. This CDR3 is CASSLYGNNQPQHF. Written as DNA, the CDR3 is TGTGCCAGCAGCCTCTATGGCAACAATCAGCCTCAGCATTTT.

This clonotype has only a few counts. The V and J genes are TRBV11-2 and TRBJ2-3; D remains ambiguous. Deletions cut 3 bases from V and 6 bases from J, with 10 bases between. The CDR3 runs to 13 residues. The V gene's germline CDR1 is SGHAT and CDR2 FQNNGV. The CDR3 region is CASSFTGWDTQYF. The CDR3 nucleotides read TGTGCCAGCAGCTTTACTGGGTGGGATACGCAGTATTTT.

This chain connects TRBV7-2 to TRBJ2-7; D perhaps matches TRBD1 (6 bases). V was pared by 3 bases and J by 4 bases, with 13 bases between. The CDR3 consists of 14 residues. The germline V gene encodes CDR1 SGHTA and CDR2 FQGNSA. In DNA, the CDR3 is TGTGCCAGCAGCTTCAGGGGTGGGATATACGAGCAGTACTTC. It codes for CASSFRGGIYEQYF.

The chain has TRBV29-1 and TRBJ2-7, with TRBD1 as a possible D gene (5 bases). V was shortened by 4 bases and J by 0 bases, with 13 bases between the two germline ends. This CDR3 region has 14 residues. Germline-derived CDR1 and CDR2 are SQVTM and ANQGSEA. For the CDR3, the DNA is TGCAGCGTTGCGGCAGGGCCCACCTCCTACGAGCAGTACTTC. It codes for CSVAAGPTSYEQYF.

This clonotype was seen just once. The CDR3 DNA reads as TGTGCCAGCAGCACCGAAGTAGGGCGGGAGGGCCTCGATACGCAGTATTTT. Amino acid sequence: CASSTEVGREGLDTQYF. This chain links TRBV9 with TRBJ2-3; 9 bases fit TRBD2. CDR1 is SGDLS and CDR2 is YYNGEE in the germline V gene. This CDR3 has 17 amino acids. V trimming: 4 bases; J trimming: 6 bases; junction bases outside the gene matches: 15.

The gene calls are TRBV7-9 and TRBJ1-1; D ambiguous. CDR1 is SEHNR, CDR2 FQNEAQ, per germline (reference sequence). The CDR3 spans 15 residues. Trimming stripped 1 base from V and 1 base from J, with 10 bases between. This chain's CDR3 is CASSLVGSTNTEAFF. The DNA of the CDR3 is TGTGCCAGCAGCTTAGTGGGTTCAACGAACACTGAAGCTTTCTTT.

This chain connects TRBV28 to TRBJ1-5; weak D call: TRBD1 (6 bases). The CDR3 spans 14 residues. Per the germline V gene, CDR1 is MDHEN and CDR2 is SYDVKM. The V and J ends lost 6 bases and 0 bases respectively, with 9 bases between them. Here the CDR3 reads CASSRQDSNQPQHF. CDR3 coding DNA: TGTGCCAGCAGCCGACAGGATAGCAATCAGCCCCAGCATTTT.

This clonotype was picked up one time. This chain links TRBV7-3 with TRBJ2-3; the match to TRBD2 covers 10 bases. V dropped 3 bases and J dropped 0; count of bases not matched to a gene: 3. The CDR3 length is 16 residues. Germline V gene sequence: CDR1 SGHTA, CDR2 FQGTGA. CDR3 sequence reads: CASSFLTSGSTDTQYF. CDR3 sequence (DNA): TGTGCCAGCAGCTTTCTGACTAGCGGGAGCACAGATACGCAGTATTTT.

This clonotype appeared a few times. The V and J genes are TRBV6-5 and TRBJ1-1, with D possibly matching TRBD1 (5 bases). This CDR3 is built from 16 residues. Trimming removed 2 bases from V and 1 base from J, with 14 bases in between. Germline values: CDR1 MNHEY, CDR2 SVGAGI. The CDR3 spells CASSYLHTGPNTEAFF. CDR3 sequence (DNA): TGTGCCAGCAGTTACCTTCATACAGGACCGAACACTGAAGCTTTCTTT.

The V and J genes are TRBV20-1 and TRBJ1-2, with a possible D match to TRBD1 (6 bases). The CDR3 is 13 amino acids. CDR1 DFQATT and CDR2 SNEGSKA come from the germline V gene (reference sequence). Trimming took off 0 bases at V and 3 bases at J, with 8 bases between the two ends. As DNA, the CDR3 is TGCAGTGCTAGAGATGAGGGGGACTATGGCTACACCTTC. This encodes CSARDEGDYGYTF.

This clonotype has only a few counts. J is TRBJ2-5 and V is TRBV7-9; D perhaps matches TRBD1 (5 bases). Trimming stripped 4 bases from V and 4 bases from J, with 10 bases between. The germline gives CDR1 SEHNR, CDR2 FQNEAQ (reference sequence). The CDR3 covers 13 residues. DNA of the CDR3: TGTGCCAGCAGCTCCCCTAGGGGAGAGACCCAGTACTTC. Protein product: CASSSPRGETQYF.

The rearrangement joins TRBV12-5 to TRBJ2-7, with a tentative D call TRBD2 (7 bases). Germline V gene lookup returns CDR1 LGHNT and CDR2 FRNRAP. V was clipped by 7 bases and J by 3 bases, with 28 bases between them. The CDR3 is 18 amino acids. The CDR3 coding sequence is TGTGCTAGTGCCTTGGGACAACGGGTTTACGGGAGGAACTACGAGCAGTACTTC. It is translated as CASALGQRVYGRNYEQYF. Together with reference TRBV12-5 and TRBJ2-7, the CDR3 gives the full variable domain: DARVTQTPRHKVTEMGQEVTMRCQPILGHNTVFWYRQTMMQGLELLAYFRNRAPLDDSGMPKDRFSAEMPDATLATLKIQPSEPRDSAVYFCASALGQRVYGRNYEQYFGPGTRLTVT.

This clonotype has a handful of counts. The V gene is TRBV27, the J gene TRBJ2-3; D is ambiguous. Between the trimmed V and J ends, which lost 8 bases and 6 bases, there was a span of 12 bases. CDR1 and CDR2 from the germline V gene are MNHEY and SMNVEV (reference sequence). The CDR3 sequence is 12 residues long. CDR3 coding DNA: TGTGCCAGCTCCGTAGGTCGGGATACGCAGTATTTT. Translation: CASSVGRDTQYF.

The chain joins TRBV10-3 to TRBJ2-3, with 11 nucleotides matching TRBD2. CDR1 ENHRY and CDR2 SYGVKD come from the germline V gene. This CDR3 is 16 amino acids long. V dropped 0 bases and J dropped 5; count of bases not matched to a gene: 4. CDR3 in amino acids: CAISESLAGAGDTQYF. CDR3 nucleotides: TGTGCCATCAGTGAGTCACTAGCGGGAGCCGGAGATACGCAGTATTTT.

The sample holds a few counts of this clonotype. The CDR3 spells CASSFAGDTQYF. The CDR3 DNA follows: TGTGCCAGCAGCTTCGCCGGAGATACGCAGTATTTT. The V and J genes are TRBV13 and TRBJ2-3, with D uncertain. CDR3 size: 12 residues. The V gene's germline CDR1 is PRHDT and CDR2 FYEKMQ (reference sequence). Trimming stripped 3 bases from V and 5 bases from J, with 6 bases between.